This TCR beta chain originates from a study of low-dose radiotherapy and immunotherapy resistance in tumors. For the study at large: Cohort 1 got 0.5 Gy per fraction every 2 weeks, 6.5 Gy in total. Dosing of intravenous cyclophosphamide at 200 mg/m2 occurred every two weeks and took place one day prior to radiation and immunotherapy.

The authors amplified TCRs for about 20 PCR cycles with a constant-region primer and a V-primer adapter. TCRdb passed the reads through MiXCR, listing each CDR3 protein once. This table has about 46,000 distinct CDR3 sequences, over 9.5% appearing once. The CDR3 is 16 amino acids. Germline CDR1 MNHEY, CDR2 SMNVEV (reference sequence). The V and J ends lost 3 bases and 1 base, in that order; junction bases with no gene match: 5. This clonotype was found many times. Time point of the sample: before trial treatment. The TCR comes from a female donor with ovarian cancer. The chain employs TRBV27 and TRBJ2-7, with TRBD2 identical over 11 bases. Sample: PBMCs, taken before treatment. The chain's CDR3 is CASSFVGLAASYEQYF. The CDR3, as DNA: TGTGCCAGCAGTTTCGTGGGACTAGCGGCTTCCTACGAGCAGTACTTC.